This TCR beta chain was identified during a study of early T cells in non-severe SARS-CoV-2 infection. Study-level information: Sequencing targeted bulk RNA from unsorted whole blood, leaving chains unpaired.

This clonotype has a handful of counts. Its antigen is still unknown. Individual cDNA molecules each received unique molecular identifiers attached to them. MiXCR, run by TCRdb on the 5' RACE reads, gives a single entry per CDR3 protein. Found here are approximately 98,000 distinct CDR3 sequences, around 10% of them singletons; the top ten hold 3% to 3.5%. Findings of the study overall: In VDJdb matching, anti-spike CD8 responses were favored while private and CD4 specificities went missing.

CDR1 is PRHDT, CDR2 FYEKMQ, per germline (reference sequence). This CDR3 has 16 residues. The V end lost 5 bases, the J end lost 4 bases, and 15 bases lay between the germline ends. This clonotype was obtained from an adult who was a healthcare worker with PCR-confirmed SARS-CoV-2 infection or an uninfected control (not recorded which). This chain uses TRBV13 with TRBJ2-6; no clear D. The sample comprised whole blood. For the CDR3, the DNA is TGTGCCAGCAGCCCCCTACCCCTCACAGGGGCCAACGTCCTGACTTTC. It is translated as CASSPLPLTGANVLTF.